This T cell receptor (beta chain) was sequenced in a study of T cells in Graves' hyperthyroidism and ophthalmopathy. In the study overall: Blood was drawn when the patient was first diagnosed and still untreated.

Trimming left V 3 bases short and J 0 bases short, with 11 bases between. CDR1 is MGHRA and CDR2 is YSYEKL in the germline V gene. This CDR3 contains 15 residues. The source material, RNA transcripts, was used to amplify TCR beta CDR3 regions. HTBI primers were the set used in a first-round RT-PCR of the TCR CDR3. TCRdb independently ran MiXCR on the multiplex PCR reads; one entry per CDR3 protein. The sample has around 700,000 distinct CDR3 sequences, around 20% seen once; the top ten hold around 15%. This clonotype was observed a handful of times. The clonotype originates from a woman aged 45-59 years with Graves' hyperthyroidism that later progressed to Graves' ophthalmopathy. What was sequenced was blood. The V call is TRBV4-1, the J call TRBJ1-1, with D tentatively TRBD1 (5 bases). CDR3 coding DNA: TGCGCCAGCAGCCAGGCCGGACAAATGAACACTGAAGCTTTCTTT. This encodes CASSQAGQMNTEAFF.